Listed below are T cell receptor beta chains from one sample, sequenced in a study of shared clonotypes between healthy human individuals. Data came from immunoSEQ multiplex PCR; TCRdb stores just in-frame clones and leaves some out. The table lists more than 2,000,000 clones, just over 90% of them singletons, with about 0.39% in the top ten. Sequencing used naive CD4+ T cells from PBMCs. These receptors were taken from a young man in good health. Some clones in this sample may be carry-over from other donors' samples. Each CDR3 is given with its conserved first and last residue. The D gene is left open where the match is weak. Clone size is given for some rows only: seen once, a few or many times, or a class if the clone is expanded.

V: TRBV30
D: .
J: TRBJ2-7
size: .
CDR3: CAWSGGFSYEQYF
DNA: TGTGCCTGGAGCGGGGGTTTCTCCTACGAGCAGTACTTC

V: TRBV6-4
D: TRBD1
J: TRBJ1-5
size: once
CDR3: CASSDERRDSPRGQPQHF
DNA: TGTGCCAGCAGTGACGAAAGGAGGGACAGCCCACGGGGTCAGCCCCAGCATTTT

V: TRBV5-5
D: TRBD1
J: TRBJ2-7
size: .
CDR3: CASSRQGISPYEQYF
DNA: TGTGCCAGCAGTCGACAGGGGATCTCCCCCTACGAGCAGTACTTC

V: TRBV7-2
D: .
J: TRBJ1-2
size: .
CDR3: CASSFLGEESNYGYTF
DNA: TGTGCCAGCAGCTTTCTGGGAGAAGAATCTAACTATGGCTACACCTTC

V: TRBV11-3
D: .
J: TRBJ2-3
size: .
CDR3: CASSPSGGSTDTQYF
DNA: TGTGCCAGCAGCCCTTCGGGCGGGAGCACAGATACGCAGTATTTT

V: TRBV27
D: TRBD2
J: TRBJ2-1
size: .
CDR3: CASRVSGPLYEQFF
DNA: TGTGCCAGCAGGGTTAGCGGGCCCCTCTATGAGCAGTTCTTC

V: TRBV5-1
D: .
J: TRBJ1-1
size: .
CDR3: CASSLESSLNTEAFF
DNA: TGCGCCAGCAGCTTGGAATCGAGCTTGAACACTGAAGCTTTCTTT

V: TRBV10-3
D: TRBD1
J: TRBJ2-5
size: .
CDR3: CAISSQGQQETQYF
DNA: TGTGCCATCAGTTCACAGGGACAGCAAGAGACCCAGTACTTC

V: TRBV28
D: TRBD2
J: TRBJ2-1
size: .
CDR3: CASSSPGSGSMNEQFF
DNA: TGTGCCAGCAGTTCCCCAGGAAGCGGGAGTATGAATGAGCAGTTCTTC

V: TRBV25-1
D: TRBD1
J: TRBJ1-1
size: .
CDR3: CASSELGQFGGEAFF
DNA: TGTGCCAGCAGTGAATTGGGACAGTTCGGGGGTGAAGCTTTCTTT

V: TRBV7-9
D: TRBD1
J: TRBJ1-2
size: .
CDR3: CASSSRDRRTLGYTF
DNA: TGTGCCAGCAGCTCCCGGGACAGACGAACCCTGGGCTACACCTTC

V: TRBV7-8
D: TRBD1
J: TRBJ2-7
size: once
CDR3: CASSPRQGRHEQYF
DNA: TGTGCCAGCAGCCCCAGACAGGGGCGCCACGAGCAGTACTTC

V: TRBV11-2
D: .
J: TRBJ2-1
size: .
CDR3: CASSPLRGGRPYNEQFF
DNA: TGTGCCAGCAGCCCTCTAAGGGGGGGGCGACCCTACAATGAGCAGTTCTTC

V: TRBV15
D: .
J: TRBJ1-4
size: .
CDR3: CATSAQTGTTNEKLFF
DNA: TGTGCCACCAGCGCTCAGACGGGGACAACTAATGAAAAACTGTTTTTT

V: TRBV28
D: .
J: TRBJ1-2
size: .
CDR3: CASSLFGRKNGYTF
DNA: TGTGCCAGCAGTTTATTTGGCAGGAAGAATGGCTACACCTTC